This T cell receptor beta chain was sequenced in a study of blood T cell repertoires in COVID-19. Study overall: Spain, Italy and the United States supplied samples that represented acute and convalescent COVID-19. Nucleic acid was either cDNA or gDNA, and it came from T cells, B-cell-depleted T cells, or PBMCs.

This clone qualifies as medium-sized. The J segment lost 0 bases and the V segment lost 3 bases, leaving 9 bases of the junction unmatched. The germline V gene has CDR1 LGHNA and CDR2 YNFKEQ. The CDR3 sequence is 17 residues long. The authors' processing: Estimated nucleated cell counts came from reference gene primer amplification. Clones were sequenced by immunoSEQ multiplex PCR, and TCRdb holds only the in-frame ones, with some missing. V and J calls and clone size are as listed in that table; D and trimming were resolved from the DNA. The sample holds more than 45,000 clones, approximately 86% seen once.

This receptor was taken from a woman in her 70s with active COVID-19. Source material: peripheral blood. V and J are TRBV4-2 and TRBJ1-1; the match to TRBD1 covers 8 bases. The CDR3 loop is CASSQYGTGDMNTEAFF. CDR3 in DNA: TGTGCCAGCAGCCAGTACGGGACAGGTGACATGAACACTGAAGCTTTCTTT.